The 2 T cell receptor beta chains reported below all come from one sample, sequenced in a study of cytomegalovirus exposure and HLA in healthy donors. 60 Vbeta and 13 Jbeta primers were used in PCR. Only in-frame clones appear in the TCRdb table, and some are missing; sequencing was by immunoSEQ multiplex PCR. The table includes about 150,000 clones, approximately 79% detected once. The sequenced sample consisted of PBMCs. The receptor source for this set is a man aged 18 to 30 in good health and CMV-seropositive.

The CDR3 DNA is TGTGCCAGCAGCGTAGATAGTCACTCCTACGAGCAGTACTTC. This sequence encodes CASSVDSHSYEQYF. The rearrangement joins TRBV9 to TRBJ2-7; D gene ambiguous. V lost 0 bases, J lost 0 bases, and 7 bases lay in between. The CDR3 totals 14 residues. Germline V gives CDR1 SGDLS, CDR2 YYNGEE.

The chain uses TRBV5-1 and TRBJ2-5; D ambiguous. Germline CDR1 is SGHRS and CDR2 is YFSETQ. V was shortened by 0 bases and J by 1 base, with 10 bases between the two germline ends. The CDR3 is 15 amino acids. CDR3 bases: TGCGCCAGCAGCTTGGCCTTAGTGCCCCAAGAGACCCAGTACTTC. It yields the protein CASSLALVPQETQYF.